This T cell receptor (beta chain) was captured by sequencing in a study of beta chain features in type 1 diabetes. Expressed TCRB transcripts were sequenced because the isolated RNA had all been reverse transcribed beforehand. Sequenced by immunoSEQ multiplex PCR; TCRdb stores in-frame clones only, minus some. In the table there are tens of thousands of clones, about three fifths of which are singletons. The CDR3 spans 15 residues. V lost 5 bases and J lost 5; bases outside the gene matches: 6. Germline V gene sequence: CDR1 SNHLY, CDR2 FYNNEI. This receptor was obtained from a young woman in good health. What was sequenced was Tregs from blood. The rearrangement links TRBV2 to TRBJ2-3; the match to TRBD2 covers 11 bases. CDR3 DNA sequence: TGTGCCAGCAGTAGACTAGCGGGGAGAGGAGATACGCAGTATTTT. It encodes CASSRLAGRGDTQYF.